This TCR beta chain was sequenced during a study of beta chain features in type 1 diabetes. Study-level background: Sorted cells from all samples, numbering fewer than 120,000,000, were examined.

The CDR3 length is 16 residues. Germline trimming cut 4 bases from V and 1 base from J; bases unmatched to any gene: 8. Germline V gives CDR1 LNHDA, CDR2 SQIVND (reference sequence). The collection from each donor was one heparinised blood draw averaging roughly 110 mL. Investigators reverse transcribed all isolated RNA, so they sequenced expressed TCRB transcripts. Method: immunoSEQ multiplex PCR; TCRdb's copy keeps in-frame clones and lacks some. This table holds about 270,000 clones, 13% to 15% found once. The origin of this receptor is a woman aged 40 to 50 in good health. Sequencing was performed on naive CD4+ T cells from blood. The chain carries TRBV19 and TRBJ1-1; 8 positions agree with TRBD1. The CDR3 reads CASSRPLTGANTEAFF. The CDR3 bases are TGTGCCAGTAGTAGGCCCTTGACAGGGGCGAACACTGAAGCTTTCTTT. The full variable domain, in which reference TRBV19 and TRBJ1-1 provide the parts outside the CDR3, is DGGITQSPKYLFRKEGQNVTLSCEQNLNHDAMYWYRQDPGQGLRLIYYSQIVNDFQKGDIAEGYSVSREKKESFPLTVTSAQKNPTAFYLCASSRPLTGANTEAFFGQGTRLTVV.